Included here is one T cell receptor beta chain sequence, with context. Produced via immunoSEQ multiplex PCR; TCRdb's table is partial and in-frame only. This sample has roughly 130,000 clones, with about 95% found just once. The record originates from a study of control samples from healthy donors and cancer patients. The clonotype originates from a man between 60 and 75 years old with colorectal cancer. The sequencing sample was made of PBMCs.

In DNA form, the CDR3 reads TGTGCCAGTAGCCGGGACCGACGAACCCAAGAGACCCAGTACTTC. It is translated as CASSRDRRTQETQYF. The chain has TRBV19 and TRBJ2-5; either TRBD1 or TRBD2 may supply D (5 bases each). The CDR3 extends over 15 amino acids. Trimming cost V 6 bases and J 1 base, with 15 bases left between them. Germline loops: CDR1 LNHDA, CDR2 SQIVND (reference sequence).